Reported below is one T cell receptor beta chain. Its antigen is not identified. The germline V and J ends were trimmed by 3 bases and 1 base, with 16 bases remaining between them. The CDR3 is 17 residues long. Germline lookup yields CDR1 SGHRS and CDR2 YFSETQ. This specimen comes from a study of shared clonotypes between healthy human individuals. Study details: Per-donor plates numbered three CD4 naive, three CD4 memory, two CD8 naive and one CD8 memory. Study-wide results and limits: Few donors restricted represented genetic and exposure-history diversity. Larger estimated richness was generally seen in naive subsets than in memory subsets.

Assay execution proceeded at the deep level. Assay: immunoSEQ multiplex PCR; the TCRdb copy retains only in-frame clones and omits some. The sample holds about 2.4 million clones, around 90% seen once. The TCR originated in a young man in good health. The chain combines TRBV5-1 with TRBJ2-2; D is ambiguous. The sequencing sample was made of naive CD4+ T cells sorted from blood. The subset was: CD45RA+ positively selected. Here the CDR3 reads CASSSPRRSGNTGELFF. The CDR3 nucleotides are TGCGCCAGCAGCTCCCCTCGCAGGTCTGGGAACACCGGGGAGCTGTTTTTT. The full variable domain, with the rest looked up from reference TRBV5-1 and TRBJ2-2, is KAGVTQTPRYLIKTRGQQVTLSCSPISGHRSVSWYQQTPGQGLQFLFEYFSETQRNKGNFPGRFSGRQFSNSRSEMNVSTLELGDSALYLCASSSPRRSGNTGELFFGEGSRLTVL.